The 9 T cell receptor beta chains presented below share a single source sample, sequenced in a study of monozygotic twins with inflammatory bowel disease. TCRdb reprocessed the 5' RACE reads and reports one entry per CDR3 protein, with no DNA. This table lists some 330,000 distinct CDR3 sequences. The sequencing input was blood. These receptors were collected from a human donor with ulcerative colitis or Crohn's disease, or a healthy co-twin of an affected twin (not recorded which).

The rearrangement links TRBV27 to TRBJ2-3; absent DNA, TCRdb's TRBD1 call cannot be checked. Germline values: CDR1 MNHEY, CDR2 SMNVEV (reference sequence). The CDR3 consists of 17 residues. The CDR3 protein is CASSLIQSPTVGGAQYF.

The chain is built from TRBV25-1 and TRBJ1-1; the TCRdb D gene call, TRBD1, has no DNA to confirm it. The CDR3 spans 13 residues. The germline CDR1 and CDR2 sequences are MGHDK and SYGVNS. Here the CDR3 reads CASSEVVGGRAFF.

The V call is TRBV7-2, the J call TRBJ2-7. Germline V gives CDR1 SGHTA, CDR2 FQGNSA. The CDR3 has 14 amino acids. CDR3: CASSPKISTYEQYF.

V gene TRBV27 combines with J gene TRBJ2-1. From germline, CDR1 is MNHEY and CDR2 SMNVEV (reference sequence). CDR3 length equals 15 residues. The CDR3 sequence: CASSFKGSPYNEQFF.

The V gene is TRBV24-1, the J gene TRBJ2-3; absent DNA, TCRdb's TRBD1 call cannot be checked. Germline loops: CDR1 KGHDR, CDR2 SFDVKD. The CDR3 is made up of 16 amino acids. The CDR3 loop is CATSDETGMGTDTQYF.

The V and J genes are TRBV12-3 or TRBV12-4 and TRBJ2-7; TCRdb outputs TRBD1, but without DNA this stays unchecked. The CDR3 is 14 amino acids. CDR3 in amino acids: CASSEYRDSNEQYF.

The rearrangement uses TRBV5-1 and TRBJ2-5; lacking DNA, the TRBD1 call made by TCRdb goes unchecked. The CDR3 has 16 amino acids. CDR1 and CDR2 (germline): SGHRS, YFSETQ. This CDR3 reads CASSLTRDRGQETQYF.

The rearrangement links TRBV7-2 to TRBJ1-5; TCRdb reports TRBD1, a call that lacks DNA to check it against. This CDR3 region has 15 residues. In germline, CDR1 is SGHTA, CDR2 FQGNSA. CDR3 sequence reads: CASSHQTGVELTQHF.

The chain has TRBV5-6 and TRBJ2-2. CDR3 length: 12 residues. From germline, CDR1 is SGHDT and CDR2 YYEEEE. The CDR3 is CASSFRSGELFF.